Listed below are T cell receptor beta chains from one sample, sequenced in a study of shared clonotypes between healthy human individuals. Profiling relied on immunoSEQ multiplex PCR, and the TCRdb table lists in-frame clones only, not all of them. This sample has about 2.3 million clones, with 85% to 95% found just once. Sequencing was carried out using naive CD4+ T cells from PBMCs. The origin of the receptors is a man aged 18 to 35 in good health. Some clones in this sample may be carry-over from other donors' samples. Both conserved end residues are part of each CDR3. D genes are given only for firm matches. Rows give clone size only sometimes, using once, few, many, or a class for an expanded clone.

length: 12
J: TRBJ1-1
D: .
V: TRBV29-1
size: few
CDR3: CSVVLTLSEAFF
DNA: TGCAGCGTTGTTTTGACTCTCTCTGAAGCTTTCTTT

length: 15
J: TRBJ2-7
D: .
V: TRBV7-8
size: .
CDR3: CASSSLGQRTYEQYF
DNA: TGTGCCAGCAGCTCCCTAGGACAGCGTACCTACGAGCAGTACTTC

length: 15
J: TRBJ2-1
D: TRBD2
V: TRBV9
size: .
CDR3: CASSVLGTSVNEQFF
DNA: TGTGCCAGCAGCGTCCTTGGGACTAGCGTAAATGAGCAGTTCTTC

length: 15
J: TRBJ2-1
D: TRBD2
V: TRBV28
size: once
CDR3: CASRVAGPLANEQFF
DNA: TGTGCCAGCAGAGTAGCGGGGCCCCTAGCGAATGAGCAGTTCTTC

length: 16
J: TRBJ2-7
D: TRBD2
V: TRBV7-2
size: .
CDR3: CASSLFGLAVPYEQYF
DNA: TGTGCCAGCAGCTTATTTGGACTAGCGGTCCCCTACGAGCAGTACTTC

length: 14
J: TRBJ1-5
D: .
V: TRBV2
size: .
CDR3: CASSETVGNQPQHF
DNA: TGTGCCAGCAGTGAAACGGTGGGCAATCAGCCCCAGCATTTT

length: 15
J: TRBJ1-5
D: .
V: TRBV28
size: .
CDR3: CASSTSRGRNQPQHF
DNA: TGTGCCAGCAGTACCTCCCGGGGCCGAAATCAGCCCCAGCATTTT

length: 16
J: TRBJ2-1
D: TRBD2
V: TRBV2
size: once
CDR3: CASTPGLAGPGNEQFF
DNA: TGTGCCAGCACCCCGGGACTAGCGGGGCCCGGGAATGAGCAGTTCTTC

length: 13
J: TRBJ2-1
D: TRBD2
V: TRBV4-1
size: .
CDR3: CASSQREGLAKFF
DNA: TGCGCCAGCAGCCAGAGGGAGGGACTAGCGAAGTTCTTC

length: 16
J: TRBJ2-4
D: TRBD2
V: TRBV28
size: .
CDR3: CASSFLSSGRDDIQYF
DNA: TGTGCCAGCAGTTTTTTGTCTAGCGGGAGGGACGACATTCAGTACTTC

length: 17
J: TRBJ2-2
D: TRBD2
V: TRBV5-1
size: .
CDR3: CASSVLAGAPRTGELFF
DNA: TGCGCCAGCAGCGTCTTAGCGGGGGCCCCCCGCACCGGGGAGCTGTTTTTT

length: 13
J: TRBJ1-2
D: TRBD1
V: TRBV29-1
size: once
CDR3: CSVGGTVALGYTF
DNA: TGCAGCGTTGGAGGGACAGTCGCCTTAGGCTACACCTTC

length: 14
J: TRBJ2-7
D: .
V: TRBV10-3
size: .
CDR3: CATRRKGDQYEQYF
DNA: TGTGCCACGAGACGGAAGGGAGATCAATACGAGCAGTACTTC

length: 13
J: TRBJ2-5
D: TRBD1
V: TRBV2
size: .
CDR3: CASRWNRGETQYF
DNA: TGTGCCAGCCGCTGGAACAGGGGAGAGACCCAGTACTTC

length: 12
J: TRBJ2-1
D: .
V: TRBV10-3
size: .
CDR3: CATSGSGNEQFF
DNA: TGTGCCACTTCGGGGAGTGGCAATGAGCAGTTCTTC

length: 15
J: TRBJ1-3
D: TRBD1
V: TRBV6-5
size: .
CDR3: CASRRDRGTGNTIYF
DNA: TGTGCCAGCAGACGAGACAGGGGGACTGGAAACACCATATATTTT

length: 15
J: TRBJ2-7
D: .
V: TRBV9
size: .
CDR3: CASSVAPVGSYEQYF
DNA: TGTGCCAGCAGCGTAGCCCCGGTTGGGTCCTACGAGCAGTACTTC

length: 14
J: TRBJ1-3
D: TRBD1
V: TRBV6-5
size: .
CDR3: CASSRTGTGNTIYF
DNA: TGTGCCAGCAGCCGGACAGGGACTGGAAACACCATATATTTT

length: 12
J: TRBJ1-2
D: .
V: TRBV11-1
size: .
CDR3: CASSFGETGYTF
DNA: TGTGCCAGCAGCTTTGGGGAGACGGGCTACACCTTC

length: 15
J: TRBJ2-3
D: TRBD2
V: TRBV7-2
size: .
CDR3: CASSLGGRRADTQYF
DNA: TGTGCCAGCAGCTTAGGCGGGAGACGGGCAGATACGCAGTATTTT

length: 15
J: TRBJ2-5
D: .
V: TRBV7-8
size: .
CDR3: CASSFGGPVQETQYF
DNA: TGTGCCAGCAGCTTCGGGGGGCCAGTTCAAGAGACCCAGTACTTC

length: 17
J: TRBJ2-7
D: .
V: TRBV7-8
size: once
CDR3: CASSPPQKTGTSYEQYF
DNA: TGTGCCAGCAGCCCACCCCAAAAAACCGGGACCTCCTACGAGCAGTACTTC

length: 15
J: TRBJ2-3
D: TRBD1
V: TRBV5-1
size: .
CDR3: CASSYRTGVTDTQYF
DNA: TGCGCCAGCAGCTACCGGACAGGGGTGACAGATACGCAGTATTTT

length: 16
J: TRBJ1-1
D: .
V: TRBV7-3
size: .
CDR3: CASSLIYGGLGTEAFF
DNA: TGTGCCAGCAGCTTAATTTATGGCGGCCTGGGCACTGAAGCTTTCTTT

length: 14
J: TRBJ2-7
D: .
V: TRBV5-1
size: once
CDR3: CASSPAGTYYEQYF
DNA: TGCGCCAGCAGCCCCGCAGGGACCTACTACGAGCAGTACTTC

length: 14
J: TRBJ2-3
D: .
V: TRBV30
size: once
CDR3: CAWSVGTERDTQYF
DNA: TGTGCCTGGAGTGTAGGGACGGAGAGAGATACGCAGTATTTT

length: 16
J: TRBJ1-2
D: .
V: TRBV19
size: .
CDR3: CASTLGRKPLFYGYTF
DNA: TGTGCCAGTACCCTCGGACGGAAGCCCCTCTTCTATGGCTACACCTTC

length: 13
J: TRBJ1-5
D: .
V: TRBV28
size: .
CDR3: CASSNGGGQPQHF
DNA: TGTGCCAGCAGCAACGGGGGGGGTCAGCCCCAGCATTTT